Listed below are T cell receptor beta chains from one sample, sequenced in a study of blood T cell repertoires in COVID-19. Only in-frame clones appear in the TCRdb table, and some are missing; sequencing was by immunoSEQ multiplex PCR. The sample has 80,000 to 95,000 clones; about three quarters are singletons. Input material: peripheral blood. The receptor set was obtained from a woman older than 75 with active or convalescent COVID-19. Each CDR3 is given with its conserved first and last residue. D genes are given only for firm matches. Rows may omit the clone size; those that give it use once, few, many or a size class.

CDR3 length,V gene,D gene,J gene,clone size,CDR3 protein,CDR3 DNA
18,TRBV7-2,NA,TRBJ1-5,NA,CASSSHAGSPYSNQPQHF,TGTGCCAGCAGCTCCCACGCGGGGAGCCCATATAGCAATCAGCCCCAGCATTTT
13,TRBV12-3/TRBV12-4,NA,TRBJ1-6,few,CASSTAPQAPLHF,TGTGCCAGCAGTACCGCCCCACAGGCACCCCTCCACTTT
13,TRBV9,NA,TRBJ1-3,NA,CASSVEVGRRIYF,TGTGCCAGCAGCGTAGAAGTGGGGCGCCGCATATATTTT
16,TRBV18,TRBD1,TRBJ1-1,NA,CASSPTRGLMNTEAFF,TGTGCCAGCTCACCAACCAGGGGGTTAATGAACACTGAAGCTTTCTTT
15,TRBV7-2,NA,TRBJ2-1,NA,CASRPPGSSYNEQFF,TGTGCCAGCAGGCCACCGGGAAGCTCCTACAATGAGCAGTTCTTC
15,TRBV5-1,TRBD2,TRBJ2-1,NA,CASSQAGVGYNEQFF,TGCGCCAGCAGCCAAGCGGGGGTGGGCTACAATGAGCAGTTCTTC
13,TRBV11-2,NA,TRBJ1-2,NA,CASSRTGNYGYTF,TGTGCCAGCAGCCGAACAGGGAACTATGGCTACACCTTC
16,TRBV29-1,TRBD1,TRBJ2-7,NA,CSVEKGTGDLSYEQYF,TGCAGCGTTGAAAAGGGGACAGGTGACCTCTCCTACGAGCAGTACTTC
17,TRBV23-1,NA,TRBJ1-1,NA,CASSHNLVPGQNTEAFF,TGCGCCAGCAGTCATAACCTAGTTCCGGGTCAGAACACTGAAGCTTTCTTT
14,TRBV6-2/TRBV6-3,TRBD1,TRBJ1-6,NA,CASSYTGEYSPLHF,TGTGCCAGCAGTTATACAGGGGAGTACTCACCCCTCCACTTT
16,TRBV7-8,TRBD2,TRBJ2-5,NA,CASSPRLAGDGETQYF,TGTGCCAGCAGCCCGCGGCTAGCGGGGGATGGAGAGACCCAGTACTTC
13,TRBV9,TRBD2,TRBJ2-5,NA,CASSVGRGETQYF,TGTGCCAGCAGCGTAGGGCGGGGGGAGACCCAGTACTTC
14,TRBV30,NA,TRBJ2-3,NA,CAWSVRRGADTQYF,TGTGCCTGGAGTGTACGCAGGGGCGCAGATACGCAGTATTTT
16,TRBV2,TRBD2,TRBJ2-7,NA,CASSGGNDILTYEQYF,TGTGCCAGCAGCGGGGGGAACGACATACTTACCTACGAGCAGTACTTC
13,TRBV2,NA,TRBJ1-6,NA,CASSEQGGSPLHF,TGTGCCAGCAGTGAACAGGGTGGGTCACCCCTCCACTTT
14,TRBV30,TRBD1,TRBJ2-7,NA,CAWGPGQGGYEQYF,TGTGCCTGGGGGCCGGGACAGGGAGGCTACGAGCAGTACTTC
13,TRBV7-3,NA,TRBJ1-1,few,CASSTTQNTEAFF,TGTGCCAGCAGCACCACACAGAACACTGAAGCTTTCTTT
14,TRBV18,TRBD1,TRBJ2-5,NA,CASSPPDRGETQYF,TGTGCCAGCTCACCACCGGACAGGGGTGAGACCCAGTACTTC
14,TRBV7-9,NA,TRBJ1-1,NA,CASSLSGSNTEAFF,TGTGCCAGCAGCTTATCAGGTTCGAACACTGAAGCTTTCTTT
12,TRBV6-1,NA,TRBJ1-1,NA,CASSEWRTEAFF,TGTGCCAGCAGTGAATGGAGGACTGAAGCTTTCTTT
15,TRBV7-6,NA,TRBJ2-7,NA,CASSLVADSTYEQYF,TGTGCCAGCAGCTTAGTCGCGGATAGTACCTACGAGCAGTACTTC
16,TRBV3-1/TRBV3-2,NA,TRBJ2-6,few,CASSQVTGPGANVLTF,TGTGCCAGCAGCCAAGTTACAGGGCCTGGGGCCAACGTCCTGACTTTC
12,TRBV30,NA,TRBJ1-2,NA,CAWRAGSYGYTF,TGTGCCTGGAGGGCGGGATCCTATGGCTACACCTTC
14,TRBV5-1,TRBD1,TRBJ1-5,NA,CASSRGTGNQPQHF,TGCGCCAGCAGCCGAGGGACAGGCAATCAGCCCCAGCATTTT
16,TRBV7-2,TRBD1,TRBJ2-7,NA,CASSFVGTGNSYEQYF,TGTGCCAGCAGCTTCGTAGGGACAGGGAACTCCTACGAGCAGTACTTC
14,TRBV2,NA,TRBJ1-1,NA,CASTSTRGRTEAFF,TGTGCCAGCACCTCAACCAGGGGCCGCACTGAAGCTTTCTTT
13,TRBV6-5,TRBD1,TRBJ1-5,NA,CASNRGQNQPQHF,TGTGCCAGCAATAGGGGACAGAATCAGCCCCAGCATTTT
14,TRBV25-1,NA,TRBJ2-2,few,CASSENSWTGELFF,TGTGCCAGCAGTGAAAACAGTTGGACCGGGGAGCTGTTTTTT
15,TRBV27,TRBD1,TRBJ1-6,NA,CASSFGGQGRSPLHF,TGTGCCAGCAGTTTTGGGGGACAGGGGAGGTCACCCCTCCACTTT
13,TRBV27,TRBD1,TRBJ1-2,NA,CASSPDRVYGYTF,TGTGCCAGCAGCCCAGACAGGGTGTATGGCTACACCTTC
14,TRBV28,TRBD1,TRBJ1-1,few,CASRKTGSNTEAFF,TGTGCCAGCAGAAAGACAGGGTCGAACACTGAAGCTTTCTTT
15,TRBV7-2,TRBD1,TRBJ2-3,NA,CASSPGGQGADTQYF,TGTGCCAGCAGCCCGGGAGGACAGGGGGCGGATACGCAGTATTTT
18,TRBV10-3,TRBD1,TRBJ2-6,few,CAISDQGQVFSGANVLTF,TGTGCCATCAGTGACCAAGGACAGGTTTTCTCTGGGGCCAACGTCCTGACTTTC
13,TRBV5-1,NA,TRBJ1-6,NA,CASSSRLESPLHF,TGCGCCAGCAGCTCAAGACTAGAGTCACCCCTCCACTTT
15,TRBV7-7,NA,TRBJ2-5,NA,CASSLGAAAQETQYF,TGTGCTAGCAGCCTTGGGGCAGCCGCTCAAGAGACCCAGTACTTC
18,TRBV13,TRBD2,TRBJ2-3,NA,CASSLRPPLAGPPDTQYF,TGTGCCAGCAGCTTAAGGCCCCCACTAGCGGGCCCGCCAGATACGCAGTATTTT
15,TRBV6-6,TRBD1,TRBJ2-1,NA,CASSYSSEGADEQFF,TGTGCCAGCAGTTACTCGAGCGAGGGGGCGGATGAGCAGTTCTTC